This entry features one T cell receptor beta chain sequence. Its antigen is undetermined. The entry originates in a study of blood T cells in healthy people across ages. Study-wide points: TCR beta diversity tracked closely with naive T cell percentage.

Alongside a J-beta primer mix, a sample-barcoded 5' primer served in a second PCR lasting about 7 to 12 cycles. The template-switch adaptor was a 5' adaptor with 12 random nucleotides. It tagged each cDNA molecule. Using its own MiXCR run on the 5' RACE reads, TCRdb lists one record per CDR3 protein. Of roughly 1,800,000 distinct CDR3 sequences in the sample, 49% were seen once. Each of the donors had roughly 9.7 milliliters of peripheral blood drawn into EDTA-treated Vacutainer tubes. The source material was blood. The sequence was obtained from a woman between 35 and 50 years old in good health.

CDR3 loop: CSAHVTGAAGELFF. The CDR3 bases are TGCAGTGCTCATGTAACAGGGGCGGCCGGGGAGCTGTTTTTT. The chain combines TRBV20-1 with TRBJ2-2; TRBD1 agrees at 7 bases. Unmatched junction bases numbered 9, after V lost 5 bases and J lost 6 bases. The CDR3 is 14 amino acids. Germline V lookup: CDR1 DFQATT, CDR2 SNEGSKA (reference sequence).